This T cell receptor beta chain came from a study of regulatory T cells in long-lasting Graves disease. V lost 4 bases to trimming and J lost 3 bases, with 17 bases between them. The CDR3 length is 16 residues. Noted time point: newly diagnosed GD, antithyroid drugs for less than 3 months. The TCR library was made from RNA that had been extracted from PBMCs in TRIzol. Researchers made TCR beta libraries by using iRepertoire HTBI primers and running Arm-PCR on CDR3 regions. TCRdb analysed the multiplex PCR reads with MiXCR anew, one entry per CDR3 protein. The sample includes a few hundred thousand distinct CDR3 sequences, about 15% of them seen just once. In its sample, this clonotype was seen many times. The sample was also linked to a second study, of T cells in Graves' hyperthyroidism and ophthalmopathy. Per that study: Diagnosis relied on clinical symptoms, serum thyroxine and TRAb, thyroid ultrasound and orbital computed tomography.

The chain has TRBV12-3 or TRBV12-4 and TRBJ2-3; a weak D match, TRBD1 (5 bases). The TCR was taken from a middle-aged woman with Graves disease. The sequenced sample was peripheral blood mononuclear cells (PBMCs), obtained at new diagnosis, from a patient treated with antithyroid drugs. The CDR3: CASSSTGLVGTDTQYF. CDR3 DNA sequence: TGTGCCAGCAGTTCCACAGGCCTCGTGGGGACAGATACGCAGTATTTT.